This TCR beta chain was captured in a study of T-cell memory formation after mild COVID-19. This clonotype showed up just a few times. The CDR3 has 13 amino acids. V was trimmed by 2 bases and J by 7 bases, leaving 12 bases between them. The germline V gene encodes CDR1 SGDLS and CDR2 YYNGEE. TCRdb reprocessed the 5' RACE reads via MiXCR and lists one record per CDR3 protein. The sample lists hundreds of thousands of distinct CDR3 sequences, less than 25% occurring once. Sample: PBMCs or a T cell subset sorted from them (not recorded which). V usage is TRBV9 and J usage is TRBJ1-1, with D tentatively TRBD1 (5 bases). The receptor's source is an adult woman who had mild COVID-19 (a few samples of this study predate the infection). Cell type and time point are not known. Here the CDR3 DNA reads TGTGCCAGCAGCGTCCGTATTGACAGTGAAGCTTTCTTT. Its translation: CASSVRIDSEAFF.